This section outlines one TCR beta chain sequence together with its context. Profiled with immunoSEQ multiplex PCR; TCRdb holds only in-frame clones, not every one. The repertoire holds about 200,000 clones, with roughly 86% as singletons. The data originate from a study of blood T cell repertoires in COVID-19. The CDR3 contains 12 residues. Trimming pared 3 bases from V and 7 bases from J, leaving 7 bases between. Germline V CDR1 and CDR2: MDHEN, SYDVKM. The chain couples TRBV28 to TRBJ1-5; D uncertain. The clonotype was recovered from a woman aged 70-85 years with active or convalescent COVID-19. Specimen: peripheral blood. The CDR3 nucleotides are TGTGCCAGCAGTTTTCTGGAGCAGCCCCAGCATTTT. Translated: CASSFLEQPQHF.